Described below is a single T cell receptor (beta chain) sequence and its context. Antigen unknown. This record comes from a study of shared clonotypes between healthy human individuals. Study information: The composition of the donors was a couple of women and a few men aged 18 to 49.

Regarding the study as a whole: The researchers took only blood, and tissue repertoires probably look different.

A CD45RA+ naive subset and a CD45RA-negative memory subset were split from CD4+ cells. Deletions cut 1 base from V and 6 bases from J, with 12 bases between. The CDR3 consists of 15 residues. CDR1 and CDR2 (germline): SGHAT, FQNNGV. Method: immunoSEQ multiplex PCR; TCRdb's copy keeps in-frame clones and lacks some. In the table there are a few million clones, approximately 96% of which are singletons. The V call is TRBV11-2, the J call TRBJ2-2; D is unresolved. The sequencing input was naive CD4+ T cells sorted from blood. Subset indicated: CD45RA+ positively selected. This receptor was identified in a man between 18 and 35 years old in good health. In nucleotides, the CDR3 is TGTGCCAGCAGCTTAGCCAGGACGTTAGCCGGGGAGCTGTTTTTT. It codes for CASSLARTLAGELFF.